A single sample gave rise to the 14 T cell receptor beta chains below, sequenced in a study of blood T cell repertoires in COVID-19. Profiled with immunoSEQ multiplex PCR; TCRdb holds only in-frame clones, not every one. This table holds some 53,000 clones, 86% found once. The specimen was peripheral blood. The source is a man between 65 and 85 years old with acute or convalescent COVID-19.

The sample holds one count of this clone. The gene calls are TRBV6-2 or TRBV6-3 and TRBJ2-7, with D uncertain. The CDR3 loop spans 13 amino acids. Trimming left V 2 bases short and J 3 bases short, with 8 bases between. Germline V CDR1 and CDR2: MNHEY, SVGEGT. CDR3 sequence reads: CASSYLSVYEQYF. CDR3 DNA sequence: TGTGCCAGCAGTTACCTCAGCGTCTACGAGCAGTACTTC.

The rearrangement joins TRBV24-1 to TRBJ2-5, with D maybe TRBD1 (6 bases). This CDR3 contains 13 residues. Germline CDR1 and CDR2: KGHDR and SFDVKD. V was clipped by 5 bases and J by 4 bases, with 10 bases between them. CDR3 sequence (DNA): TGTGCCACCAGTGTTGGGGGCGGAGAGACCCAGTACTTC. Amino acids: CATSVGGGETQYF.

The genes are TRBV19 and TRBJ1-5, with D uncertain. The CDR3 is made up of 15 amino acids. Trimming removed 1 base from V and 6 bases from J, with 13 bases in between. The germline CDR1 and CDR2 sequences are LNHDA and SQIVND (reference sequence). For the CDR3, the DNA is TGTGCCAGTAGTATAGTAAGAGGGCCTGGTCAGCCCCAGCATTTT. Protein: CASSIVRGPGQPQHF.

The rearrangement links TRBV9 to TRBJ1-2; D ambiguous. This CDR3 has 15 residues. Looked up from germline, CDR1 is SGDLS and CDR2 is YYNGEE. V shed 4 bases and J shed 1 base, with 14 bases lying between them. CDR3 in amino acids: CASSPEADLNYGYTF. The CDR3 nucleotides read TGTGCCAGCAGCCCCGAGGCAGATCTTAACTATGGCTACACCTTC. The full variable domain, rest sourced from reference TRBV9 and TRBJ1-2, is DSGVTQTPKHLITATGQRVTLRCSPRSGDLSVYWYQQSLDQGLQFLIQYYNGEERAKGNILERFSAQQFPDLHSELNLSSLELGDSALYFCASSPEADLNYGYTFGSGTRLTVV.

The CDR3, as DNA: TGTGCCAGCAGTCGGACAGGGGCAGGGGAAGCTTTCTTT. It encodes CASSRTGAGEAFF. The chain is built from TRBV6-5 and TRBJ1-1, with 9 bases identical to TRBD1. The junction had 6 bases not matched to a gene; V was cut back by 5 bases and J by 8 bases. Germline V CDR1 and CDR2: MNHEY, SVGAGI. This CDR3 is built from 13 residues.

The chain combines TRBV29-1 with TRBJ1-4; TRBD1 agrees at 7 bases. V shed 5 bases, J shed 1 base, and the junction held 7 bases outside the gene matches. Germline lookup yields CDR1 SQVTM and CDR2 ANQGSEA. This CDR3 is built from 15 residues. This CDR3 is CSVRYRGQTNEKLFF. The CDR3 region has the DNA TGCAGCGTTCGGTACAGGGGCCAAACTAATGAAAAACTGTTTTTT.

The rearrangement links TRBV5-1 to TRBJ2-3; TRBD2 matches at 9 bases. After removal of 6 bases from V and 3 bases from J, the junction contained 5 bases not matched to a gene. This CDR3 has 14 residues. The germline V gene encodes CDR1 SGHRS and CDR2 YFSETQ. Here the CDR3 DNA reads TGCGCCAGCACTCTAGCGGGGAGAACAGATACGCAGTATTTT. This translates into CASTLAGRTDTQYF.

This chain links TRBV5-1 with TRBJ2-3; unclear D gene. The CDR3 sequence is 14 residues long. The ends were cut back, 0 bases at V and 1 base at J, with 6 bases in the middle. Germline-derived CDR1 and CDR2 are SGHRS and YFSETQ. The CDR3 DNA is TGCGCCAGCAGCTTGGTAGAAGGCACAGATACGCAGTATTTT. It codes for CASSLVEGTDTQYF.

The chain joins TRBV7-9 to TRBJ2-1, with D perhaps matching TRBD2 (6 bases). CDR3 size: 13 residues. CDR1 and CDR2 (germline): SEHNR, FQNEAQ (reference sequence). The V end was cut by 3 bases, the J end by 6 bases, with 9 bases between. CDR3 in DNA: TGTGCCAGCAGCTTCGGGGGAGGCAATGAGCAGTTCTTC. Residues: CASSFGGGNEQFF.

The gene calls are TRBV6-4 and TRBJ1-3, with TRBD1 matching 7 bases. The CDR3 is made up of 16 amino acids. Germline-derived CDR1 and CDR2 are MRHNA and SNTAGT. Trimming removed 10 bases from V and 0 bases from J; junction bases left unmatched: 12. This CDR3 is CATTPTGLSSGNTIYF. The CDR3 nucleotides are TGTGCCACGACTCCGACAGGGCTGAGCTCTGGAAACACCATATATTTT.

CDR3 nucleotide sequence: TGTGCCAGCAGCTTAGGGACTAGCGGGAGGGTCATTCAGTACTTC. Protein: CASSLGTSGRVIQYF. This chain connects TRBV11-3 to TRBJ2-4; 15 bases align to TRBD2. Germline V gene data show CDR1 as SGHNT and CDR2 as YENEEA. The CDR3 runs to 15 residues. The ends lost 1 base at V and 9 bases at J; junction bases unmatched: 1.

In this sample, this clone turned up a few times. V gene TRBV2 combines with J gene TRBJ1-5; D not certain. CDR3 length: 14 residues. The V gene lost 2 bases and the J gene lost 6 bases, with 11 bases spanning the gap. Germline V gene data show CDR1 as SNHLY and CDR2 as FYNNEI. The CDR3 bases are TGTGCCAGCAGTGAAAGGAGGGTTGGTCAGCCCCAGCATTTT. Translating gives CASSERRVGQPQHF.

This clone was recorded once. CDR3 coding DNA: TGTGCCAGCAGCGACCGGACAGGGGCCTCCTATGGCTACACCTTC. This encodes CASSDRTGASYGYTF. The chain is built from TRBV9 and TRBJ1-2; 9 nucleotides match TRBD1. Germline V gene data show CDR1 as SGDLS and CDR2 as YYNGEE. This CDR3 contains 15 residues. Trimming cost V 3 bases and J 4 bases; bases outside gene matches: 7.

V and J are TRBV19 and TRBJ1-5, with 7 bases matching TRBD1. This CDR3 has 12 residues. V dropped 7 bases and J dropped 5; count of bases not matched to a gene: 2. The germline CDR1 and CDR2 sequences are LNHDA and SQIVND (reference sequence). The CDR3 is CASKTGYQPQHF. The CDR3 bases are TGTGCCAGTAAGACAGGGTATCAGCCCCAGCATTTT.